The 23 T cell receptor beta chains below come from one sample, sequenced in a study of glioma-infiltrating T cells. The iRepertoire nested amplicon-rescue multiplex PCR amplified TCR alpha and beta CDR3s from RNA. TCRdb ran MiXCR on the multiplex PCR reads and lists one entry per CDR3 protein. The sample has around 130,000 distinct CDR3 sequences; 20% to 25% are singletons. The sample comprised glioma tissue, nonneoplastic brain tissue, or PBMCs (not recorded which). Receptors originate from a human donor with low-grade glioma or glioblastoma, undergoing nonglioma brain surgery, or in good health (not recorded which).

The chain uses TRBV7-3 and TRBJ1-1, with TRBD1 identical over 10 bases. Trimming cost V 5 bases and J 4 bases; bases outside gene matches: 7. There are 15 residues in the CDR3. Germline V gene data show CDR1 as SGHTA and CDR2 as FQGTGA. The CDR3 DNA sequence: TGTGCCAGCAGCGCTCCCCGGGACAGGGGCACTGAAGCTTTCTTT. It yields the protein CASSAPRDRGTEAFF.

This clonotype turned up a few times. This chain joins TRBV4-1 and TRBJ2-3, with 8 bases that match TRBD2. The length of the CDR3 is 15 residues. V trimming: 1 base; J trimming: 2 bases; junction bases outside the gene matches: 2. Germline V gene lookup returns CDR1 MGHRA and CDR2 YSYEKL. CDR3 sequence (DNA): TGCGCCAGCAGCCAAGTTAGCGGGGACACAGATACGCAGTATTTT. Residues: CASSQVSGDTDTQYF.

This clonotype has only a few counts. The V and J genes are TRBV14 and TRBJ2-7, with 8 positions matching TRBD2. V gave up 0 bases and J gave up 2 bases; unmatched junction bases: 9. CDR3 length equals 17 residues. Germline CDR1 and CDR2: SGHDN and FVKESK. The CDR3 protein is CASSQDHPAGATYEQYV. The CDR3 bases are TGTGCCAGCAGCCAAGATCACCCAGCGGGGGCGACCTACGAGCAGTACGTC.

This clonotype was seen many times. The chain carries TRBV12-3 or TRBV12-4 and TRBJ2-3, with D unclear. Trimming cost V 3 bases and J 1 base, with 5 bases left between them. CDR3 length: 13 residues. The CDR3 region has the DNA TGTGCCAGCAGTTTTGGCGGCACAGATACGCAGTATTTT. This gives the protein CASSFGGTDTQYF.

This rearrangement joins TRBV27 to TRBJ1-5; 9 bases align to TRBD1. V dropped 8 bases and J dropped 0; count of bases not matched to a gene: 11. Germline CDR1 and CDR2: MNHEY and SMNVEV (reference sequence). The CDR3 consists of 17 residues. The CDR3 coding sequence is TGTGCCAGCCATTGCCCGGACAGGGGTCCTAGCAATCAGCCCCAGCATTTT. This gives the protein CASHCPDRGPSNQPQHF.

J is TRBJ2-5 and V is TRBV7-9; 8 bases map to TRBD2. The CDR3 runs 15 residues. J gave up 2 bases and V 4 bases, and 6 bases lay outside the gene matches. The germline V gene encodes CDR1 SEHNR and CDR2 FQNEAQ (reference sequence). The CDR3 DNA reads as TGTGCCAGCAGCTACCGAGCGGGGGTTCAAGAGACCCAGTACTTC. Protein sequence: CASSYRAGVQETQYF.

J is TRBJ1-5 and V is TRBV14; D might be TRBD1 (5 bases). This CDR3 contains 20 residues. V gave up 4 bases and J gave up 0 bases, with 25 bases separating them. Germline V gene sequence: CDR1 SGHDN, CDR2 FVKESK. The CDR3, as DNA: TGTGCCAGCAGCCCCCGCTTTCGGACACACGAATTTTATAGCAATCAGCCCCAGCATTTT. Encoded protein: CASSPRFRTHEFYSNQPQHF.

V and J are TRBV4-1 and TRBJ2-3; D remains ambiguous. The CDR3 has 14 residues. CDR1 is MGHRA, CDR2 YSYEKL, per germline. Trimming took 6 bases from V and 4 from J, leaving 14 bases between them. The CDR3 nucleotides read TGCGCCAGCAGTCCATCGGCAGTCGCAGATACGCAGTATTTT. Translation: CASSPSAVADTQYF.

Many counts were recorded for this clonotype. The chain carries TRBV15 and TRBJ1-5, with TRBD1 matching 9 bases. The V and J ends lost 1 base and 6 bases, in that order; junction bases with no gene match: 4. Germline V gene sequence: CDR1 LNHNV, CDR2 YYDKDF (reference sequence). CDR3 size: 15 residues. Here the CDR3 reads CATSRAGDRAQPQHF. CDR3 nucleotides: TGTGCCACCAGCAGAGCTGGGGACAGGGCTCAGCCCCAGCATTTT.

In this sample, this clonotype turned up a few times. The chain links TRBV3-1 to TRBJ2-5; 11 nucleotides agree with TRBD2. This CDR3 comprises 18 residues. The V gene's germline CDR1 is LGHDT and CDR2 YNNKEL (reference sequence). Losses at the gene ends were 0 bases for V and 5 bases for J; bases not matched to a gene: 11. This chain's CDR3 is CASSQEHPLAGGYETQYF. The CDR3 DNA reads TGTGCCAGCAGCCAAGAACACCCGCTAGCGGGGGGCTATGAGACCCAGTACTTC.

This clonotype showed up just a few times. The CDR3 coding sequence is TGTGCCATCAGTGATGGCCCCGGGGAGACCCAGTACTTC. Its protein is CAISDGPGETQYF. The rearrangement links TRBV10-3 to TRBJ2-5, with D uncertain. V gave up 3 bases and J gave up 5 bases, with 10 bases separating them. This CDR3 contains 13 residues. The V gene's germline CDR1 is ENHRY and CDR2 SYGVKD.

The chain combines TRBV9 with TRBJ2-7, with D perhaps given as TRBD1 or TRBD2 (7 bases each). The germline V and J ends were trimmed by 5 bases and 5 bases, with 17 bases remaining between them. Germline V lookup: CDR1 SGDLS, CDR2 YYNGEE. The CDR3 runs 14 residues. The CDR3 reads CASSPGGGTDEQYV. DNA of the CDR3: TGTGCCAGCAGTCCAGGGGGGGGGACGGACGAGCAGTACGTC.

Points on this clonotype: This clone may be a read error of a much larger clone one base away. The CDR3 DNA reads TGTGCCAGCAGTGCCCCTAGCGGGGTATACAATGAGCAGTTCTTC. Its translation: CASSAPSGVYNEQFF. The chain recombines TRBV6-1 with TRBJ2-1; the match to TRBD2 covers 9 bases. J lost 4 bases, V lost 4 bases, and 5 bases had no gene match. Germline V gene lookup returns CDR1 MNHNS and CDR2 SASEGT. The CDR3 length is 15 residues.

Notes on this clonotype: This may stem from a read error, because a much larger clone lies one nucleotide away. The V gene is TRBV20-1, the J gene TRBJ1-2, with D unclear. CDR1 is DFQATT and CDR2 is SNEGSKA in the germline V gene (reference sequence). This CDR3 has 12 residues. CDR3 amino acids: CSARRENYGYAF. The CDR3 DNA reads TGCAGTGCTAGAAGGGAGAACTATGGCTACGCCTTC.

This chain joins TRBV7-2 and TRBJ1-2, with 8 positions matching TRBD1. Germline loops: CDR1 SGHTA, CDR2 FQGNSA. Germline trimming cut 3 bases from V and 8 bases from J; bases unmatched to any gene: 5. The CDR3 length is 13 residues. The DNA for the CDR3 is TGTGCCAGCAGCTTGGCCAGGGGGCGCGGCTACACCTTC. Translating it yields CASSLARGRGYTF.

This clonotype was seen a few times. V gene TRBV27 combines with J gene TRBJ2-2, with unresolved D. The CDR3 contains 15 residues. V dropped 1 base and J dropped 4 bases, with 10 bases sitting between them. Germline V gene data show CDR1 as MNHEY and CDR2 as SMNVEV (reference sequence). Here the CDR3 reads CASSLLVLGTGELFF. Written as DNA, the CDR3 is TGTGCCAGCAGTTTATTAGTCCTCGGCACCGGGGAGCTGTTTTTT.

For this clonotype: This may arise from a read error, as a much more abundant clone is one base away. V usage is TRBV2 and J usage is TRBJ1-5; 8 bases line up with TRBD1. The CDR3 sequence is 14 residues long. The trim removed 6 bases at V and 4 bases at J, leaving 5 bases unmatched. Germline V CDR1 and CDR2: SNHLY, FYNNEI. The CDR3 loop is CASREGQANQPQHF. The DNA for the CDR3 is TGTGCCAGCAGGGAGGGACAGGCTAATCAGCCCCAGCATTTT.

This clonotype was counted at least ten times. This chain uses TRBV6-1 with TRBJ2-7; 11 positions match TRBD1. The trim removed 4 bases at V and 4 bases at J, leaving 3 bases unmatched. The CDR3 sequence is 14 residues long. Germline loops: CDR1 MNHNS, CDR2 SASEGT. The CDR3 loop is CASSADRGLYEQYV. The CDR3 DNA reads as TGTGCCAGCAGTGCGGACAGGGGGCTATACGAGCAGTACGTC.

This clonotype was detected only a few times. This rearrangement joins TRBV29-1 to TRBJ1-1; D remains ambiguous. The germline V gene encodes CDR1 SQVTM and CDR2 ANQGSEA. The germline V and J ends were trimmed by 1 base and 0 bases, with 6 bases remaining between them. The CDR3 is 13 residues long. CDR3 protein: CSVEAQVNTEAFF. Written as DNA, the CDR3 is TGCAGCGTTGAAGCGCAGGTGAACACTGAAGCTTTCTTT. The complete variable domain, with remaining parts taken from reference TRBV29-1 and TRBJ1-1, reads SAVISQKPSRDICQRGTSLTIQCQVDSQVTMMFWYRQQPGQSLTLIATANQGSEATYESGFVIDKFPISRPNLTFSTLTVSNMSPEDSSIYLCSVEAQVNTEAFFGQGTRLTVV.

This CDR3 is CATSDLSWYNEQFF. The CDR3, as DNA: TGTGCCACCAGTGATTTGTCCTGGTACAATGAGCAGTTCTTC. The V call is TRBV24-1, the J call TRBJ2-1; D remains unclear. Germline V CDR1 and CDR2: KGHDR, SFDVKD. CDR3 length: 14 amino acids. Trimming removed 0 bases from V and 4 bases from J, with 6 bases in between.

This clonotype was seen repeatedly, ten times or more. The chain carries TRBV27 and TRBJ1-1; the D gene is possibly TRBD1 (5 bases). CDR3 size: 15 residues. The germline CDR1 and CDR2 sequences are MNHEY and SMNVEV (reference sequence). The V end was cut by 3 bases, the J end by 2 bases, with 13 bases between. The CDR3 DNA reads as TGTGCCAGCAGTTTGGGACGGGCCTATAACACTGAAGCTTTCTTT. It specifies CASSLGRAYNTEAFF.

This sequence joins TRBV20-1 and TRBJ2-7, with a possible D match to TRBD2 (7 bases). CDR1 is DFQATT, CDR2 SNEGSKA, per germline (reference sequence). This CDR3 is built from 15 residues. Between the trimmed V and J ends, which lost 0 bases and 7 bases, there was a span of 19 bases. The CDR3 sequence: CSAREPARGAGEQYV. In DNA form, the CDR3 reads TGCAGTGCTAGAGAGCCCGCCCGGGGGGCGGGGGAGCAGTACGTC.

This rearrangement joins TRBV19 to TRBJ1-1; D possibly corresponds to TRBD1 (5 bases). Per germline, CDR1 LNHDA and CDR2 SQIVND (reference sequence). CDR3 length: 13 amino acids. V lost 1 base and J 9 bases, leaving 12 bases between the germline ends. CDR3 protein: CASSIVSGQQAFF. In nucleotides, the CDR3 is TGTGCCAGTAGTATAGTCTCAGGGCAGCAAGCTTTCTTT.